The sample holds one count of the clone carrying this T cell receptor (beta chain). The antigen is undetermined. The data stem from a study of CD8 T cells in Susac syndrome. Study-level results: The study conceded that relatively few individuals underwent its TCR sequencing and HLA analysis.

CDR1 is SNHLY, CDR2 FYNNEI, per germline. Unmatched junction bases numbered 9, after V lost 7 bases and J lost 6 bases. CDR3 length: 15 residues. CD8+ and CD4+ T cells taken from blood had their TCR beta sequenced. Random hexamers were used to reverse transcribe the RNA input (roughly 0.5 to 1 ug). The method of amplification for TCR beta CDR3 was immunoSEQ multiplex PCR, covering 54 Vbeta and 13 Jbeta. In TCRdb, the immunoSEQ multiplex PCR reads were re-called with MiXCR into one record per CDR3 protein. The table shows under 200,000 distinct CDR3 sequences, with approximately 93% occurring only once.

The TCR sequence derives from a human donor in good health. The chain carries TRBV2 and TRBJ2-2; 9 nucleotides match TRBD1. Sample: CD4+ T cells from PBMCs. CDR3 bases: TGTGCCAGCATCCCGGGACAGGGAGCAGCCGGGGAGCTGTTTTTT. This sequence encodes CASIPGQGAAGELFF.